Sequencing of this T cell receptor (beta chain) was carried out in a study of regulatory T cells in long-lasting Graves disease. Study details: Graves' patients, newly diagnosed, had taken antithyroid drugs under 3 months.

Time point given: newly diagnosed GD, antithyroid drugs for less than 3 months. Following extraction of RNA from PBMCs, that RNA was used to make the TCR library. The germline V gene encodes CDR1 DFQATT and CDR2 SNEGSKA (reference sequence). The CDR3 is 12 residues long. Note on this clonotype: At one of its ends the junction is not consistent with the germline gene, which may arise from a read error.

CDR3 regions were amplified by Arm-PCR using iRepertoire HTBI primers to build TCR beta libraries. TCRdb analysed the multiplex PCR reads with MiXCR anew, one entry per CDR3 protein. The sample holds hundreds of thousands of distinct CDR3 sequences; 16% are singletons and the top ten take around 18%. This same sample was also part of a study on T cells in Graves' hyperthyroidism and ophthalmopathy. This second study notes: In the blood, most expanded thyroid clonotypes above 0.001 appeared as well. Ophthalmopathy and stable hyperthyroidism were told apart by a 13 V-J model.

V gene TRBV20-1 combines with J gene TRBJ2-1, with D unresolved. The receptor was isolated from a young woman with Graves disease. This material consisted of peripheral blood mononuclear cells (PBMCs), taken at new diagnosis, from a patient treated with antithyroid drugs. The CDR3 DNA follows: TGCAGTGCTACGAGTTCCTACAATGAGCAGCTCTTC. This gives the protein CSATSSYNEQLF.